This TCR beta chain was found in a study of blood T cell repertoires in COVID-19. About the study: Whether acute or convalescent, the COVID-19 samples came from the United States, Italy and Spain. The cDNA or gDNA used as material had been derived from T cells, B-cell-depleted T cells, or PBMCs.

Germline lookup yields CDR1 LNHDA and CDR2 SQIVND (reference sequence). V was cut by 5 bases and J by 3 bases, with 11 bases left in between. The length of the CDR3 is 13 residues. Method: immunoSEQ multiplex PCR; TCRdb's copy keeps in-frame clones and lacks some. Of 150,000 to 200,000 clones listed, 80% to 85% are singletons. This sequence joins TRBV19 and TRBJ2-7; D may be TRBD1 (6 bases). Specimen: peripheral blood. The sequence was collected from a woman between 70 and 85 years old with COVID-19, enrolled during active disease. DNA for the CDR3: TGTGCCAGTAGTTTTCTGACAGGCTACGAGCAGTACTTC. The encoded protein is CASSFLTGYEQYF.